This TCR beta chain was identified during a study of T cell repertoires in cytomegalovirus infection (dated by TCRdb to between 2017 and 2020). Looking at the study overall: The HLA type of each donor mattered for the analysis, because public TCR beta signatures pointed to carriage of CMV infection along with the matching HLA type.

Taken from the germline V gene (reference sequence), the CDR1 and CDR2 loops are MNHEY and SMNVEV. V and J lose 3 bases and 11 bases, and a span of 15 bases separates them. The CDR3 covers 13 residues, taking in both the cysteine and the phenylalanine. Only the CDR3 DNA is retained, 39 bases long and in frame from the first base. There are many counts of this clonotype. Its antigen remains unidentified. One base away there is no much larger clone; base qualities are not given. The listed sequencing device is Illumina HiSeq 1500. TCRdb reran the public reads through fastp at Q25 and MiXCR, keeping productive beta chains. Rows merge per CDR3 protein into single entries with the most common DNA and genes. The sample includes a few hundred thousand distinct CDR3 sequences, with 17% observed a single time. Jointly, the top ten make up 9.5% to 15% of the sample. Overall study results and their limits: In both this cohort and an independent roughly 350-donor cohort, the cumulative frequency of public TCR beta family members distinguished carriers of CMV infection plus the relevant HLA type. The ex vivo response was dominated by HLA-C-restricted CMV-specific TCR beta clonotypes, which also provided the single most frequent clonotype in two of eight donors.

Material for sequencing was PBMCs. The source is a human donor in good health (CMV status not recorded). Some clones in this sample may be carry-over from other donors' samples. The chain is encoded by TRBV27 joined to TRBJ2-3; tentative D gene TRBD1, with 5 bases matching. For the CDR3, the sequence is CASSLGRFGQQYF. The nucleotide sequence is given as TGTGCCAGCAGTTTGGGGCGGTTTGGCCAGCAGTATTTT.